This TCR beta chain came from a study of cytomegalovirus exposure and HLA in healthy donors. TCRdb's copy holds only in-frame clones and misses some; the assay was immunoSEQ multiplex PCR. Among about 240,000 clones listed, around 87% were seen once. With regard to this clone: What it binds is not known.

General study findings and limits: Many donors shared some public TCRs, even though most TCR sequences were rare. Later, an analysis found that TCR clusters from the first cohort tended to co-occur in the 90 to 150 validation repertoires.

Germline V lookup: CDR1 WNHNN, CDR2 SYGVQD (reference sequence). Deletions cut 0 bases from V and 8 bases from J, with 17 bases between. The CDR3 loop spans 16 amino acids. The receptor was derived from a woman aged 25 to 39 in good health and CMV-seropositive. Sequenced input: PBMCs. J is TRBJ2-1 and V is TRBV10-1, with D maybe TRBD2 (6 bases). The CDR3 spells CASSESTGDLSDEQFF. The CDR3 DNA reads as TGCGCCAGCAGTGAGTCGACGGGAGATCTCTCGGATGAGCAGTTCTTC.